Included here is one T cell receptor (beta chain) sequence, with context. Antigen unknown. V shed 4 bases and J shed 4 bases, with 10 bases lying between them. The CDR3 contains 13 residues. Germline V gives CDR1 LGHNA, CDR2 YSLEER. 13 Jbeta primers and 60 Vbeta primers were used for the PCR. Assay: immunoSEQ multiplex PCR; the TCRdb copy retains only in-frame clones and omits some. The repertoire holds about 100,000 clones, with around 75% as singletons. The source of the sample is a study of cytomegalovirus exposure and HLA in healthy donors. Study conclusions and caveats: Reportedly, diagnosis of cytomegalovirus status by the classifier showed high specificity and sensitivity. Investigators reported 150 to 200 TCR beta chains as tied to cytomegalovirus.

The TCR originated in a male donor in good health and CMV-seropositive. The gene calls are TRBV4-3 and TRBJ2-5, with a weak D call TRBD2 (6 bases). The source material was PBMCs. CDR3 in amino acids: CASSRRGSETQYF. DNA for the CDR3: TGCGCCAGCAGCCGTCGGGGGTCAGAGACCCAGTACTTC.